One and the same sample provided the 30 T cell receptor beta chains below, sequenced in a study of cytomegalovirus exposure and HLA in healthy donors. PCR used 60 Vbeta primers and 13 Jbeta primers. TCRdb's table, derived via immunoSEQ multiplex PCR, lists solely in-frame clones and lacks some. The data show about 230,000 clones, 82% seen once. Sequenced sample: PBMCs. These receptors were taken from a woman aged 35 to 49 in good health and CMV-seronegative.

The chain links TRBV2 to TRBJ2-1, with TRBD2 matching 7 bases. CDR1 is SNHLY and CDR2 is FYNNEI in the germline V gene. Unmatched junction bases numbered 11, after V lost 11 bases and J lost 4 bases. CDR3 size: 14 residues. The CDR3 reads CAGGTSGAYNEQFF. CDR3 nucleotide sequence: TGTGCCGGAGGGACGAGCGGGGCGTACAATGAGCAGTTCTTC.

The gene calls are TRBV20-1 and TRBJ2-5; D might be TRBD2 (5 bases). The CDR3 runs to 11 residues. The germline V gene encodes CDR1 DFQATT and CDR2 SNEGSKA (reference sequence). Trimming cost V 5 bases and J 7 bases, with 11 bases left between them. CDR3 sequence reads: CSAFSRGTQYF. CDR3 DNA: TGCAGTGCTTTCTCTCGGGGGACCCAGTACTTC.

The V call is TRBV30, the J call TRBJ1-6; tentatively, D is TRBD1 (6 bases). The germline gives CDR1 GTSNPN, CDR2 SVGIG (reference sequence). The CDR3 covers 16 residues. The ends were cut back, 0 bases at V and 1 base at J, with 10 bases in the middle. The CDR3 bases are TGTGCCTGGAGTGTAAGTCAGGGGTCCTATAATTCACCCCTCCACTTT. It encodes CAWSVSQGSYNSPLHF.

This chain links TRBV12-5 with TRBJ2-5, with a weak D call TRBD1 (5 bases). This CDR3 comprises 15 residues. Between the trimmed V and J ends, which lost 0 bases and 5 bases, there was a span of 13 bases. The germline CDR1 and CDR2 sequences are LGHNT and FRNRAP. Written as DNA, the CDR3 is TGTGCTAGTGGTTTGGTACTAAGCAGGGTTGAGACCCAGTACTTC. This gives the protein CASGLVLSRVETQYF.

The CDR3 here is CASSDLGFGEQYF. The DNA for the CDR3 is TGTGCCAGCAGCGACCTCGGGTTTGGCGAGCAGTACTTC. This chain links TRBV5-6 with TRBJ2-7; no clear D gene. Germline assignment: CDR1 SGHDT and CDR2 YYEEEE. This CDR3 has 13 amino acids. The V gene lost 4 bases and the J gene lost 6 bases, with 14 bases spanning the gap.

The V gene is TRBV27, the J gene TRBJ2-3, with TRBD1 as a possible D gene (5 bases). CDR3 length: 15 residues. Trimming pared 6 bases from V and 6 bases from J, leaving 19 bases between. CDR1 is MNHEY and CDR2 is SMNVEV in the germline V gene (reference sequence). In DNA form, the CDR3 reads TGTGCCAGCAGATTACAACGTCGACAGATCGATACGCAGTATTTT. It specifies CASRLQRRQIDTQYF.

V gene TRBV6-1 combines with J gene TRBJ2-5, with 7 bases matching TRBD1. The CDR3 extends over 14 amino acids. Germline V gives CDR1 MNHNS, CDR2 SASEGT. V shed 6 bases and J 2 bases; nucleotides not matched to a gene: 6. The CDR3 coding sequence is TGTGCCAGCAGGGCCAGGGGGACACAAGAGACCCAGTACTTC. It codes for CASRARGTQETQYF.

V usage is TRBV29-1 and J usage is TRBJ2-2; 11 bases are a match to TRBD2. The CDR3 spans 15 residues. Trimming cost V 6 bases and J 5 bases; bases outside gene matches: 8. Looked up from germline, CDR1 is SQVTM and CDR2 is ANQGSEA. CDR3 amino acids: CSVYGTSGTTGELFF. For the CDR3, the DNA is TGCAGCGTCTACGGGACTAGCGGAACGACCGGGGAGCTGTTTTTT.

This clone was seen just once. This likely comes from a read error, as the CDR3 has no conserved phenylalanine or tryptophan at its end. No DNA is shown, since the ends of the CDR3 on it are uncertain; the CDR3 is the one TCRdb lists. The chain is built from TRBV6-5 and TRBJ2-7; the DNA was not compared with TRBD1, the D call given in the table. The CDR3 is 15 residues long, ends included. In germline, CDR1 is MNHEY, CDR2 SVGAGI. The CDR3 reads CASSSSGTVSYEQYL.

The rearrangement joins TRBV12-5 to TRBJ2-7; TRBD1 might be the D (6 bases). Deletions cut 6 bases from V and 3 bases from J, with 18 bases between. CDR3 length: 15 amino acids. The germline gives CDR1 LGHNT, CDR2 FRNRAP. The CDR3 nucleotides are TGTGCTAGTGGGGGGCCTGGACAGTCTTTCTACGAGCAGTACTTC. Translation gives CASGGPGQSFYEQYF.

The chain joins TRBV19 to TRBJ1-2; no clear D. V lost 1 base and J lost 6, with 12 bases in between. CDR3 length: 14 residues. CDR1 and CDR2 from the germline V gene are LNHDA and SQIVND (reference sequence). The CDR3 sequence: CASSIAGYRDGYTF. DNA of the CDR3: TGTGCCAGTAGTATAGCAGGATACAGAGATGGCTACACCTTC.

The chain carries TRBV5-5 and TRBJ2-5; 15 bases are a match to TRBD2. This CDR3 is 19 amino acids long. Trimming cost V 5 bases and J 4 bases; bases outside gene matches: 15. Germline V gene lookup returns CDR1 SGHKS and CDR2 YYEKEE (reference sequence). This chain's CDR3 is CASSNAQGTSGGLGETQYF. CDR3 DNA: TGTGCCAGCAGTAACGCCCAGGGGACTAGCGGGGGGCTAGGAGAGACCCAGTACTTC. Supplemented by reference TRBV5-5 and TRBJ2-5, the full variable domain reads DAGVTQSPTHLIKTRGQQVTLRCSPISGHKSVSWYQQVLGQGPQFIFQYYEKEERGRGNFPDRFSARQFPNYSSELNVNALLLGDSALYLCASSNAQGTSGGLGETQYFGPGTRLLVL.

The chain uses TRBV19 and TRBJ2-2, with D perhaps TRBD1 (5 bases). CDR1 and CDR2 (germline): LNHDA, SQIVND (reference sequence). CDR3 size: 13 residues. The germline V and J ends were trimmed by 9 bases and 3 bases, with 11 bases remaining between them. CDR3 bases: TGTGCCAGCACTGACAGCTACACCGGGGAGCTGTTTTTT. This codes for CASTDSYTGELFF.

The rearrangement links TRBV7-6 to TRBJ1-6; 9 bases map to TRBD1. CDR1 and CDR2 (germline): SGHVS, FNYEAQ. Unmatched junction bases numbered 12, after V lost 5 bases and J lost 10 bases. This CDR3 comprises 16 residues. CDR3 DNA: TGTGCCAGCAGCCCCCGGAGGGGACAGGGAGAATCACCCCTCCACTTT. Protein: CASSPRRGQGESPLHF.

This sequence joins TRBV5-1 and TRBJ2-7; D is undetermined. CDR3 length: 20 residues. V was trimmed by 1 base and J by 0 bases, leaving 26 bases between them. From germline, CDR1 is SGHRS and CDR2 YFSETQ. The CDR3 reads CASSLTSNLVPTDSSYEQYF. The CDR3 nucleotides read TGCGCCAGCAGCTTGACGTCCAACCTCGTACCGACTGATTCCTCCTACGAGCAGTACTTC.

The chain is built from TRBV28 and TRBJ2-1; 12 bases are shared with TRBD2. The germline gives CDR1 MDHEN, CDR2 SYDVKM. V lost 7 bases, J lost 9 bases, and 10 bases stayed unmatched. The CDR3 totals 15 residues. The CDR3 DNA reads as TGTGCCAGCACCGTAGGACTAGCGGGGAGGAGTGAGCAGTTCTTC. It specifies CASTVGLAGRSEQFF.

The rearrangement uses TRBV5-1 and TRBJ1-3; 8 nucleotides match TRBD1. Germline V gene data show CDR1 as SGHRS and CDR2 as YFSETQ. The CDR3 covers 13 residues. V was clipped by 4 bases and J by 4 bases; unmatched bases: 1. CDR3 sequence: CASSQGAGNTIYF. The CDR3 bases are TGCGCCAGCAGCCAGGGGGCAGGAAACACCATATATTTT.

This sequence joins TRBV11-3 and TRBJ2-2; 9 positions match TRBD2. Trimming removed 0 bases from V and 3 bases from J; junction bases left unmatched: 8. From germline, CDR1 is SGHNT and CDR2 YENEEA. The CDR3 is 18 amino acids. Written as DNA, the CDR3 is TGTGCCAGCAGCTTAGATGAGGCGGGGGGGCTTTACACCGGGGAGCTGTTTTTT. This encodes CASSLDEAGGLYTGELFF.

The chain uses TRBV7-9 and TRBJ1-2, with a possible D match to TRBD1 (5 bases). Germline CDR1 is SEHNR and CDR2 is FQNEAQ (reference sequence). V lost 1 base and J lost 2, with 8 bases in between. The CDR3 has 14 residues. Here the CDR3 reads CASSLGGDNYGYTF. The CDR3, as DNA: TGTGCCAGCAGCTTAGGGGGGGACAACTATGGCTACACCTTC.

V and J are TRBV28 and TRBJ2-2, with TRBD2 as a possible D gene (5 bases). Germline loops: CDR1 MDHEN, CDR2 SYDVKM. Trimming took 6 bases from V and 1 from J, leaving 12 bases between them. The CDR3 contains 15 residues. The CDR3 spells CASRSPGKNTGELFF. As DNA, the CDR3 is TGTGCCAGCAGGTCCCCCGGGAAGAACACCGGGGAGCTGTTTTTT.

The chain links TRBV6-6 to TRBJ1-6; 10 nucleotides align to TRBD1. The CDR3 totals 14 residues. V dropped 5 bases and J dropped 9; count of bases not matched to a gene: 4. Germline CDR1 is MNHNY and CDR2 is SVGAGI (reference sequence). In DNA, the CDR3 is TGTGCCAGCAGTAAGACAGGGGGCATTTCACCCCTCCACTTT. Residues: CASSKTGGISPLHF.

The chain links TRBV6-5 to TRBJ2-5; D unresolved. The better agreement between TRBJ2-7 and the DNA end casts doubt on the J call. Germline CDR1 reads MNHEY; CDR2 reads SVGAGI. This CDR3 region has 14 residues. The CDR3 reads CASTTPGSAYEQYF. DNA for the CDR3: TGTGCCAGCACGACTCCGGGTTCGGCCTACGAGCAGTACTTC.

This CDR3 reads CASSDRGANTEAFF. DNA of the CDR3: TGTGCCAGCAGCGACAGGGGGGCGAACACTGAAGCTTTCTTT. This sequence joins TRBV6-6 and TRBJ1-1, with TRBD1 identical over 9 bases. The CDR3 totals 14 residues. V lost 6 bases and J lost 1; bases outside the gene matches: 3. Germline assignment: CDR1 MNHNY and CDR2 SVGAGI (reference sequence).

The genes are TRBV9 and TRBJ2-3; 8 bases agree with TRBD2. Germline CDR1 SGDLS, CDR2 YYNGEE. The CDR3 loop spans 16 amino acids. Trimming at V came to 0 bases and at J to 4 bases, leaving 7 bases not matched to a gene. CDR3 loop: CASSVVSAGGADTQYF. CDR3 bases: TGTGCCAGCAGCGTAGTGAGCGCGGGGGGCGCAGATACGCAGTATTTT.

V gene TRBV5-1 combines with J gene TRBJ2-5; no reliable D call. Germline CDR1 SGHRS, CDR2 YFSETQ. The CDR3 contains 12 residues. Trimming took 1 base from V and 5 from J, leaving 6 bases between them. CDR3 coding DNA: TGCGCCAGCAGCTTGACGCGGGAGACCCAGTACTTC. Amino acid sequence: CASSLTRETQYF.

The chain links TRBV5-4 to TRBJ1-1; a possible D gene is TRBD1 (6 bases). Germline loops: CDR1 SGHNT, CDR2 YYREEE (reference sequence). This CDR3 comprises 15 residues. V dropped 0 bases and J dropped 1 base, with 10 bases sitting between them. Here the CDR3 reads CASSLDRVRNTEAFF. In DNA form, the CDR3 reads TGTGCCAGCAGCTTGGACAGGGTGCGGAACACTGAAGCTTTCTTT.

The chain recombines TRBV28 with TRBJ1-6, with 8 bases identical to TRBD1. V trimming: 2 bases; J trimming: 13 bases; junction bases outside the gene matches: 4. In germline, CDR1 is MDHEN, CDR2 SYDVKM. The CDR3 loop spans 13 amino acids. The CDR3 DNA reads TGTGCCAGCAGTTTAGGACAGGGATCGCCCCTCCACTTT. Translation: CASSLGQGSPLHF.

This clone occurred a few times. This chain joins TRBV13 and TRBJ2-7; 7 nucleotides line up with TRBD2. This CDR3 is built from 14 residues. The ends lost 0 bases at V and 4 bases at J; junction bases unmatched: 3. The V gene's germline CDR1 is PRHDT and CDR2 FYEKMQ (reference sequence). The CDR3 here is CASSLGRGGYEQYF. Here the CDR3 DNA reads TGTGCCAGCAGCTTAGGGCGGGGAGGGTACGAGCAGTACTTC.

This clone was seen only once. V usage is TRBV5-4 and J usage is TRBJ2-7; no clear D. Germline V gene lookup returns CDR1 SGHNT and CDR2 YYREEE (reference sequence). The V end lost 0 bases, the J end lost 1 base, and 11 bases lay between the germline ends. This CDR3 is built from 15 residues. The CDR3 DNA is TGTGCCAGCAGCTTGGGTGCGGCCAGTTCCTACGAGCAGTACTTC. This encodes CASSLGAASSYEQYF.

This chain connects TRBV10-1 to TRBJ1-1; D might be TRBD1 (6 bases). Germline V gene sequence: CDR1 WNHNN, CDR2 SYGVQD (reference sequence). This CDR3 is built from 14 residues. The germline V and J ends were trimmed by 4 bases and 1 base, with 10 bases remaining between them. Written as DNA, the CDR3 is TGCGCCAGCAGTGCCTACAGGGAGAACACTGAAGCTTTCTTT. It is translated as CASSAYRENTEAFF.